Following are 14 T cell receptor beta chains from one sample sequenced in a study of CD8 T cells in Susac syndrome. Random hexamers were used to reverse transcribe the RNA input (roughly 0.5 to 1 ug). MiXCR, applied by TCRdb to the immunoSEQ multiplex PCR reads, yields one record per CDR3 protein. Counted here are under 200,000 distinct CDR3 sequences, approximately 94% occurring once; the ten biggest clones make up approximately 0.1%. Sequenced: CD4+ T cells from PBMCs. Source of these receptors: a human donor with Susac syndrome.

The V gene is TRBV5-1, the J gene TRBJ2-5; no clear D gene. Germline V gives CDR1 SGHRS, CDR2 YFSETQ. The V end was cut by 1 base, the J end by 1 base, with 8 bases between. CDR3 length: 14 residues. The CDR3 sequence: CASSLTNRQETQYF. The DNA of the CDR3 is TGCGCCAGCAGCTTGACAAACCGCCAAGAGACCCAGTACTTC.

V and J are TRBV29-1 and TRBJ1-5; 9 nucleotides agree with TRBD1. V shed 4 bases and J 4 bases; nucleotides not matched to a gene: 2. The CDR3 has 13 amino acids. Germline CDR1 SQVTM, CDR2 ANQGSEA. CDR3 in DNA: TGCAGCGTTGCGACAGGGGGGAATCAGCCCCAGCATTTT. Its translation: CSVATGGNQPQHF.

The rearrangement uses TRBV29-1 and TRBJ2-1; the D gene is possibly TRBD2 (5 bases). This CDR3 contains 13 residues. CDR1 is SQVTM and CDR2 is ANQGSEA in the germline V gene. The V and J ends lost 3 bases and 5 bases respectively, with 11 bases between them. In nucleotides, the CDR3 is TGCAGCGTTGAGAGGGCTCAAGACAATGAGCAGTTCTTC. Translation gives CSVERAQDNEQFF.

This chain connects TRBV20-1 to TRBJ2-5; 13 nucleotides agree with TRBD2. The germline gives CDR1 DFQATT, CDR2 SNEGSKA (reference sequence). The CDR3 has 16 residues. Germline trimming cut 5 bases from V and 2 bases from J; bases unmatched to any gene: 8. The CDR3 reads CSASRTSGGTQETQYF. DNA for the CDR3: TGCAGTGCTTCTCGGACTAGCGGGGGAACGCAAGAGACCCAGTACTTC.

The chain couples TRBV20-1 to TRBJ1-4, with a tentative D call TRBD1 (6 bases). Germline V gives CDR1 DFQATT, CDR2 SNEGSKA (reference sequence). The CDR3 extends over 15 amino acids. Trimming cost V 3 bases and J 4 bases, with 15 bases left between them. The CDR3 coding sequence is TGCAGTGCTAGGGGTAGGGGGGGAATTAATGAAAAACTGTTTTTT. It yields the protein CSARGRGGINEKLFF.

This rearrangement joins TRBV20-1 to TRBJ2-1; unclear D gene. The CDR3 spans 13 residues. Germline V gene lookup returns CDR1 DFQATT and CDR2 SNEGSKA (reference sequence). Between the trimmed V and J ends, which lost 1 base and 8 bases, there was a span of 12 bases. The CDR3 DNA is TGCAGTGCTAGAGTCGGTCAAGGACATGAGCAGTTCTTC. This codes for CSARVGQGHEQFF.

This clonotype occurred once. The genes are TRBV20-1 and TRBJ1-4; a possible D gene is TRBD1 (6 bases). Germline V gene data show CDR1 as DFQATT and CDR2 as SNEGSKA (reference sequence). CDR3 length: 16 amino acids. Trimming cost V 3 bases and J 0 bases, with 14 bases left between them. CDR3 residues: CSASFGGRSTNEKLFF. CDR3 nucleotides: TGCAGTGCTAGTTTCGGGGGCCGTTCAACTAATGAAAAACTGTTTTTT.

J is TRBJ1-2 and V is TRBV24-1; 10 nucleotides line up with TRBD1. CDR3 length: 17 residues. V was clipped by 8 bases and J by 4 bases; unmatched bases: 15. Germline V gene lookup returns CDR1 KGHDR and CDR2 SFDVKD. The CDR3 spells CATIQDEEDRGLYGYTF. In DNA, the CDR3 is TGTGCCACCATACAGGATGAGGAAGACAGGGGGCTCTATGGCTACACCTTC.

This clonotype is a singleton in its sample. This chain uses TRBV11-2 with TRBJ2-2; 11 bases align to TRBD2. V dropped 5 bases and J dropped 9; count of bases not matched to a gene: 11. The CDR3 extends over 16 amino acids. Germline CDR1 and CDR2: SGHAT and FQNNGV. DNA for the CDR3: TGTGCCAGCAGCCCCGGGGTAGCGGGGGGGCTGCGGGAGCTGTTTTTT. It specifies CASSPGVAGGLRELFF.

V usage is TRBV30 and J usage is TRBJ2-3; D is tentatively TRBD1 or TRBD2 (5 bases each). Per the germline V gene, CDR1 is GTSNPN and CDR2 is SVGIG (reference sequence). This CDR3 has 13 amino acids. V shed 2 bases and J shed 2 bases, with 8 bases lying between them. DNA of the CDR3: TGTGCCTGGAGTCGGGGACCCACAGATACGCAGTATTTT. Translated: CAWSRGPTDTQYF.

The chain recombines TRBV5-1 with TRBJ2-7, with D tentatively TRBD2 (5 bases). V lost 1 base, J lost 0 bases, and 8 bases lay in between. CDR1 and CDR2 (germline): SGHRS, YFSETQ. This CDR3 contains 14 residues. The CDR3 loop is CASSLKGSSYEQYF. CDR3 coding DNA: TGCGCCAGCAGCTTGAAAGGGAGCTCCTACGAGCAGTACTTC.

The chain is built from TRBV30 and TRBJ2-3, with 8 bases fitting TRBD1. CDR1 GTSNPN and CDR2 SVGIG come from the germline V gene (reference sequence). The J segment lost 0 bases and the V segment lost 2 bases, leaving 4 bases of the junction unmatched. The CDR3 has 15 residues. For the CDR3, the DNA is TGTGCCTGGAGTCACACAGGGGGGAGCACAGATACGCAGTATTTT. This sequence encodes CAWSHTGGSTDTQYF.

This sequence joins TRBV20-1 and TRBJ2-7, with D uncertain. Trimming shortened V by 0 bases and J by 3 bases, and 9 bases separated the two germline ends. The germline V gene has CDR1 DFQATT and CDR2 SNEGSKA (reference sequence). CDR3 length equals 13 residues. CDR3 coding DNA: TGCAGTGCTAGAGAGGCAGGAAACTACGAGCAGTACTTC. It yields the protein CSAREAGNYEQYF.

The table lists this clonotype with a count of one. This chain uses TRBV12-3 or TRBV12-4 with TRBJ2-7, with D possibly matching TRBD1 (6 bases). The V gene lost 8 bases and the J gene lost 2 bases, with 13 bases spanning the gap. The length of the CDR3 is 13 residues. The CDR3 protein is CASAHRDTYEQYF. DNA for the CDR3: TGTGCCAGCGCGCACAGGGATACCTACGAGCAGTACTTC.